This T cell receptor (beta chain) was retrieved from a study of blood T cell repertoires in COVID-19. Across the whole study: Sites across the United States, Italy and Spain contributed samples from acute and convalescent COVID-19. Nucleic acid was either cDNA or gDNA, and it came from T cells, B-cell-depleted T cells, or PBMCs.

The V gene lost 4 bases and the J gene lost 0 bases, with 14 bases spanning the gap. Looked up from germline, CDR1 is MNHNS and CDR2 is SASEGT. CDR3 size: 16 residues. Repertoires were generated with immunoSEQ multiplex PCR, while TCRdb's copy carries only in-frame clones and drops some. The sample has 50,000 to 70,000 clones, approximately 86% seen once; the top ten hold 7.4%. The sequenced sample was peripheral blood. This sequence joins TRBV6-1 and TRBJ2-3; TRBD1 might be the D (6 bases). This clonotype was obtained from a human donor with active COVID-19. The donor label of this sample is uncertain. CDR3 DNA: TGTGCCAGCAGTGGCTGGTCAGGGGTAAGCACAGATACGCAGTATTTT. Encoded protein: CASSGWSGVSTDTQYF.